Following are 7 T cell receptor beta chains from one sample sequenced in a study of human versus mouse CDR3 diversity and MHC coevolution. Here immunoSEQ multiplex PCR was the method, and the copy in TCRdb shows in-frame clones only, minus some. The sample includes tens of thousands of clones, just under 95% of them seen just once. Input material: naive CD4+ T cells from blood. Subset meaning: CD45RO-negative CD62L-positive naive CD4 T cells. These TCRs come from a person aged 25 to 69 in good health.

The J gene is TRBJ2-1, the V gene TRBV7-2, with a possible D match to TRBD2 (6 bases). The germline V gene encodes CDR1 SGHTA and CDR2 FQGNSA. The germline V and J ends were trimmed by 9 bases and 5 bases, with 17 bases remaining between them. The length of the CDR3 is 14 residues. CDR3 sequence: CASRLQGGNNEQFF. CDR3 nucleotide sequence: TGTGCCAGTCGCTTGCAGGGAGGTAACAATGAGCAGTTCTTC. The variable domain in full, completed from reference TRBV7-2 and TRBJ2-1, reads GAGVSQSPSNKVTEKGKDVELRCDPISGHTALYWYRQSLGQGLEFLIYFQGNSAPDKSGLPSDRFSAERTGGSVSTLTIQRTQQEDSAVYLCASRLQGGNNEQFFGPGTRLTVL.

In regard to this clone: This sample includes further DNA sequences coding for the same CDR3. The chain uses TRBV5-1 and TRBJ1-5, with a weak D call TRBD1 (6 bases). Trimming cost V 4 bases and J 1 base, with 9 bases left between them. This CDR3 spans 14 amino acids. Germline CDR1 SGHRS, CDR2 YFSETQ. CDR3 bases: TGCGCCAGCAGCCCAGGACAGAGCAATCAGCCCCAGCATTTT. Translation: CASSPGQSNQPQHF. The complete variable domain, with remaining parts taken from reference TRBV5-1 and TRBJ1-5, reads KAGVTQTPRYLIKTRGQQVTLSCSPISGHRSVSWYQQTPGQGLQFLFEYFSETQRNKGNFPGRFSGRQFSNSRSEMNVSTLELGDSALYLCASSPGQSNQPQHFGDGTRLSIL.

This clone was observed a handful of times. The V and J genes are TRBV21-1 and TRBJ2-7; the D call TRBD2 from the table was never checked on the DNA. TRBV21-1 is a known pseudogene. CDR3 length equals 15 residues. CDR3 protein: CASSKGVPRSYEQYF. Written as DNA, the CDR3 is TGTGCCAGCAGCAAGGGAGTACCCCGCTCCTACGAGCAGTACTTC.

The chain joins TRBV7-3 to TRBJ2-3; 7 bases match TRBD2. The CDR3 runs 14 residues. The junction had 5 bases not matched to a gene; V was cut back by 3 bases and J by 5 bases. The V gene's germline CDR1 is SGHTA and CDR2 FQGTGA. Here the CDR3 reads CASSFSGWRDTQYF. The CDR3 region has the DNA TGTGCCAGCAGCTTTAGCGGGTGGAGAGATACGCAGTATTTT.

The chain is built from TRBV20-1 and TRBJ2-7; the D is unclear. Germline V lookup: CDR1 DFQATT, CDR2 SNEGSKA (reference sequence). V was trimmed by 5 bases and J by 3 bases, leaving 8 bases between them. The CDR3 spans 11 residues. In DNA form, the CDR3 reads TGCAGTGCTCGAACCGGCTACGAGCAGTACTTC. Translating gives CSARTGYEQYF.

The chain is built from TRBV7-2 and TRBJ1-4; tentatively, D is TRBD1 (6 bases). CDR1 is SGHTA and CDR2 is FQGNSA in the germline V gene. Trimming removed 1 base at V and 1 base at J, with 10 bases between. This CDR3 has 16 amino acids. The CDR3 here is CASSLVVTGTNEKLFF. The CDR3 DNA is TGTGCCAGCAGCTTAGTAGTGACAGGAACTAATGAAAAACTGTTTTTT.

This sequence joins TRBV28 and TRBJ2-6; 12 bases are shared with TRBD2. Trimming at V came to 3 bases and at J to 0 bases, leaving 3 bases not matched to a gene. Germline values: CDR1 MDHEN, CDR2 SYDVKM. The CDR3 has 18 residues. As DNA, the CDR3 is TGTGCCAGCAGTTTCCCTAGCGGGAGGGCCTCTGGGGCCAACGTCCTGACTTTC. Its protein product is CASSFPSGRASGANVLTF.